This T cell receptor beta chain was documented in a study of blood T cell repertoires in COVID-19. Across the study: PBMCs, B-cell-depleted T cells, or T cells provided the cDNA or gDNA that made up the material.

This CDR3 is built from 14 residues. The germline V gene has CDR1 SEHNR and CDR2 FQNEAQ (reference sequence). V gave up 5 bases and J gave up 8 bases; unmatched junction bases: 2. As originally analysed: For nucleated cells, counts were estimated from reference gene primer amplification. Some clones are missing from TCRdb's copy, which holds only in-frame ones; the method was immunoSEQ multiplex PCR. That table supplies the V and J calls and clone size; D and trimming were determined from the DNA. The table lists under 200,000 clones, over 75% of them singletons. Cohort assignment relied on participant-reported clinical history. Donors in Cohort 3 who had recovered were those with two negative PCRs, healthcare professional clearance, or resolution of their symptoms.

The material sequenced was PBMCs or T cells enriched from blood (not recorded which). The chain recombines TRBV7-9 with TRBJ2-2; TRBD2 matches 13 bases. The clonotype originates from a young woman who had recovered from COVID-19. The CDR3 spells CASSAGLAGGELFF. The DNA for the CDR3 is TGTGCCAGCAGCGCGGGACTAGCGGGAGGGGAGCTGTTTTTT.